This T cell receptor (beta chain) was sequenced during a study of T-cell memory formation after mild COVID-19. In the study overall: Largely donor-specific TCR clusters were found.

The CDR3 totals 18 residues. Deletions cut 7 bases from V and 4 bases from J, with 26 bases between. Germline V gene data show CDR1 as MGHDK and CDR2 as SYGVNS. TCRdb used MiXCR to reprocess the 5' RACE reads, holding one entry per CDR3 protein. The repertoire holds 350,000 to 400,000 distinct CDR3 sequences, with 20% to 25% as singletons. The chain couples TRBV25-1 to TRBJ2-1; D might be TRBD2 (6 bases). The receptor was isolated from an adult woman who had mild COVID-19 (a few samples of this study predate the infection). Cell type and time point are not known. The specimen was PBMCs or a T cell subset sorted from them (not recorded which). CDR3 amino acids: CASISPRDGRAPYNEQFF. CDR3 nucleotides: TGTGCCAGCATATCCCCTCGGGACGGGAGAGCCCCGTACAATGAGCAGTTCTTC. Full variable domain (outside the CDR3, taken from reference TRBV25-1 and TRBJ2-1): EADIYQTPRYLVIGTGKKITLECSQTMGHDKMYWYQQDPGMELHLIHYSYGVNSTEKGDLSSESTVSRIRTEHFPLTLESARPSHTSQYLCASISPRDGRAPYNEQFFGPGTRLTVL.